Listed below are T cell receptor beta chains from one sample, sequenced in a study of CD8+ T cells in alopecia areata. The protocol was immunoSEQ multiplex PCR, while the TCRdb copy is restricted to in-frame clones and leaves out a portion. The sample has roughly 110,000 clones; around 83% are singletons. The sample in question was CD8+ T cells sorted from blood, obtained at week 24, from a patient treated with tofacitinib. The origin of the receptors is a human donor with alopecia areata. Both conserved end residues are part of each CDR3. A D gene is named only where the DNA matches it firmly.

cdr3_nt: TGTGCCAGCAGCTTAGGATTTTTGGAGCAGTACTTC; cdr3_aa: CASSLGFLEQYF; j_call: TRBJ2-7; d_call: -; v_call: TRBV7-9
cdr3_nt: TGCGCCAGCAGCCACCCCGACAGGAGCCAAGAGACCCAGTACTTC; cdr3_aa: CASSHPDRSQETQYF; j_call: TRBJ2-5; d_call: -; v_call: TRBV4-1
cdr3_nt: TGCGCCAGCAGTCAGCGGGATGCCTCCTACAATGAGCAGTTCTTC; cdr3_aa: CASSQRDASYNEQFF; j_call: TRBJ2-1; d_call: -; v_call: TRBV23-1
cdr3_nt: TGTGCCTGGGCCTTGGTGGGATATGAGCAGTTCTTC; cdr3_aa: CAWALVGYEQFF; j_call: TRBJ2-1; d_call: -; v_call: TRBV30
cdr3_nt: TGTGCCAGTAAAGAAGGTTTATTAACTGAAGCTTTCTTT; cdr3_aa: CASKEGLLTEAFF; j_call: TRBJ1-1; d_call: -; v_call: TRBV19
cdr3_nt: TGTGCCAGCAGTTATGTGGCAGCCCCCGGGGAGCTGTTTTTT; cdr3_aa: CASSYVAAPGELFF; j_call: TRBJ2-2; d_call: -; v_call: TRBV6-5
cdr3_nt: TGTGCCACAGGGCCAGAGATGAGCTCCTACGAGCAGTACTTC; cdr3_aa: CATGPEMSSYEQYF; j_call: TRBJ2-7; d_call: -; v_call: TRBV10-3
cdr3_nt: TGTGCCAGCAGTCACGGGACAGGCCCCTACGAGCAGTACTTC; cdr3_aa: CASSHGTGPYEQYF; j_call: TRBJ2-7; d_call: TRBD1; v_call: TRBV27
cdr3_nt: TGTGCCAGTAGCTATAGCGGGGGCCTAAGTAGCACAGATACGCAGTATTTT; cdr3_aa: CASSYSGGLSSTDTQYF; j_call: TRBJ2-3; d_call: TRBD2; v_call: TRBV19
cdr3_nt: TGCGCCAGCAGCCAAGCGCAAGGGTCGGCTGGCTACACCTTC; cdr3_aa: CASSQAQGSAGYTF; j_call: TRBJ1-2; d_call: -; v_call: TRBV4-1
cdr3_nt: TGTGCCTGGAGCCTTGGGACAGGGAACGGACACGAGCAGTACTTC; cdr3_aa: CAWSLGTGNGHEQYF; j_call: TRBJ2-7; d_call: TRBD1; v_call: TRBV30
cdr3_nt: TGTGCCAGCAGCGACGGGGCAGGGAGAAGCTACGAGCAGTACTTC; cdr3_aa: CASSDGAGRSYEQYF; j_call: TRBJ2-7; d_call: -; v_call: TRBV9